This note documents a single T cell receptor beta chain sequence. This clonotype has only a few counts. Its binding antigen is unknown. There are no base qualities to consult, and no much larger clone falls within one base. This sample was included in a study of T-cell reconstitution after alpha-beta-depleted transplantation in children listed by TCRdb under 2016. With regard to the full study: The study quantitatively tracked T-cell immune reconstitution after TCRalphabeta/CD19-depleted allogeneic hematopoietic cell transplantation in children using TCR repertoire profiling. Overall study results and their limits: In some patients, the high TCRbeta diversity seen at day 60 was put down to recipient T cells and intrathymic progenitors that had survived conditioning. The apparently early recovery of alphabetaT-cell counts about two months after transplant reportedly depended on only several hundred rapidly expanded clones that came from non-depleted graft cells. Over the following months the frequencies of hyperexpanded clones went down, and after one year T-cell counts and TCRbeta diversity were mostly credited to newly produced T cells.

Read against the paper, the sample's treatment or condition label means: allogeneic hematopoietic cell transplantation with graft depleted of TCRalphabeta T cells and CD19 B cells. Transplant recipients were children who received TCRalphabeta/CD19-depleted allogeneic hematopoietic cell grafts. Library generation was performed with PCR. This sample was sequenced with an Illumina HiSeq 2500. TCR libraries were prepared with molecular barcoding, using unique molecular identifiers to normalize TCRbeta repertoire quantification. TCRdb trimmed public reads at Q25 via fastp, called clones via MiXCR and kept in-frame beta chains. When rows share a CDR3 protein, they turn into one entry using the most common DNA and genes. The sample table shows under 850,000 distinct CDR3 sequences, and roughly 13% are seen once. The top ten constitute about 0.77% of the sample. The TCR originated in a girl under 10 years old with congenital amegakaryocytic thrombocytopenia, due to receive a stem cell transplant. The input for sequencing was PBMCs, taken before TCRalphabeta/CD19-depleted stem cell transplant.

The CDR3 here reads CASSQSNREWEAFF. The base sequence is TGTGCCAGCAGCCAGTCGAACAGGGAATGGGAAGCTTTCTTT. This chain is built from TRBV14 and TRBJ1-1; 6 matching bases give a weak D call of TRBD1. V and J lose 3 bases and 8 bases, and a span of 16 bases separates them. The CDR3 runs 14 amino acids, cysteine and phenylalanine included. Just CDR3 DNA is preserved here, 42 bases in frame from base 1. As encoded in the germline V gene, CDR1 is SGHDN while CDR2 is FVKESK. The variable domain in full, with residues beyond the CDR3 obtained from the reference TRBV14 and TRBJ1-1 genes, is EAGVTQFPSHSVIEKGQTVTLRCDPISGHDNLYWYRRVMGKEIKFLLHFVKESKQDESGMPNNRFLAERTGGTYSTLKVQPAELEDSGVYFCASSQSNREWEAFFGQGTRLTVV.